The source of this TCR beta chain is a study of monozygotic twins with inflammatory bowel disease. Study findings and constraints: Versus healthy twins, IBD patients showed fewer clonotypes shared with others, especially with disease activity.

Concerning this clonotype itself: Its antigen is unknown.

With the 5' RACE reads reprocessed, TCRdb shows one record per CDR3 protein and no DNA. This table holds some 440,000 distinct CDR3 sequences. The blood volume drawn from each donor was around 2.5 ml. CDR1 is MGHRA and CDR2 is YSYEKL in the germline V gene. The CDR3 is 14 residues long. The chain combines TRBV4-1 with TRBJ2-5. The specimen was blood. The TCR originated in a human donor with ulcerative colitis or Crohn's disease, or a healthy co-twin of an affected twin (not recorded which). CDR3 residues: CASSQPSGQETQYF.